A selection of T cell receptor beta chains follows, all from one sample in a study of blood T cell repertoires in COVID-19. This table comes from immunoSEQ multiplex PCR, and its TCRdb copy is limited to in-frame clones, with some not included. The sample lists about 160,000 clones, over 80% occurring once. The sample was peripheral blood. These receptors were collected from a woman in her fifties or sixties who had recovered from COVID-19. Each CDR3 is given with its conserved first and last residue. Each record gives: J gene, clone size, D gene, V gene, CDR3 DNA, CDR3 protein. The D gene is left open where the match is weak. Clone size is not always given. Where it is, it says once, few, many or a class for expanded clones.

j_call: TRBJ2-2
clone_size: -
d_call: -
v_call: TRBV6-5
cdr3_nt: TGTGCCAGCAGTTACTCGAGACAGAAAAACACCGGGGAGCTGTTTTTT
cdr3_aa: CASSYSRQKNTGELFF

j_call: TRBJ1-2
clone_size: -
d_call: TRBD1
v_call: TRBV7-2
cdr3_nt: TGTGCCAGCAGCTTAGTCTCAGGGGGCGGCTATGGCTACACCTTC
cdr3_aa: CASSLVSGGGYGYTF

j_call: TRBJ1-3
clone_size: -
d_call: -
v_call: TRBV5-8
cdr3_nt: TGTGCCAGCAGCCCCAGATTCTCTGGAAACACCATATATTTT
cdr3_aa: CASSPRFSGNTIYF

j_call: TRBJ2-4
clone_size: -
d_call: -
v_call: TRBV24-1
cdr3_nt: TGTGCCACCAGTGATAATAGAGCCAAAAACATTCAGTACTTC
cdr3_aa: CATSDNRAKNIQYF

j_call: TRBJ2-2
clone_size: -
d_call: TRBD2
v_call: TRBV5-1
cdr3_nt: TGCGCCAGCACCGGGGGGGCAATCACCGGGGAGCTGTTTTTT
cdr3_aa: CASTGGAITGELFF

j_call: TRBJ2-2
clone_size: -
d_call: TRBD2
v_call: TRBV11-3
cdr3_nt: TGTGCCAGCAGCGCTAGCGGGGGGGCCGGGACCGGGGAGCTGTTTTTT
cdr3_aa: CASSASGGAGTGELFF

j_call: TRBJ2-7
clone_size: -
d_call: -
v_call: TRBV7-9
cdr3_nt: TGTGCCAGCAGCGCTAGCTCCTACGAGCAGTACTTC
cdr3_aa: CASSASSYEQYF

j_call: TRBJ1-6
clone_size: -
d_call: -
v_call: TRBV3-1/TRBV3-2
cdr3_nt: TGTGCCAGCAGCCAAGATAGCAAGGATTCACCCCTCCACTTT
cdr3_aa: CASSQDSKDSPLHF

j_call: TRBJ2-1
clone_size: -
d_call: TRBD2
v_call: TRBV28
cdr3_nt: TGTGCCAGCAGTCCCAGTCGGGTTCGACTAGCGGGGGGGCCCTCCTACAATGAGCAGTTCTTC
cdr3_aa: CASSPSRVRLAGGPSYNEQFF

j_call: TRBJ2-5
clone_size: -
d_call: TRBD2
v_call: TRBV5-1
cdr3_nt: TGCGCCAGCAGCTTGCCCGGGACTAGCACAGAGACCCAGTACTTC
cdr3_aa: CASSLPGTSTETQYF

j_call: TRBJ2-5
clone_size: -
d_call: -
v_call: TRBV18
cdr3_nt: TGTGCCAGCTCACCCGGGGGCCAAGAGACCCAGTACTTC
cdr3_aa: CASSPGGQETQYF

j_call: TRBJ1-2
clone_size: -
d_call: TRBD1
v_call: TRBV29-1
cdr3_nt: TGCAGCGTTGACCTACAGGGGAACTATGGCTACACCTTC
cdr3_aa: CSVDLQGNYGYTF

j_call: TRBJ2-7
clone_size: -
d_call: TRBD2
v_call: TRBV4-1
cdr3_nt: TGCGCCAGCAGCCAAGAAAGGACTAGCTTCTACGAGCAGTACTTC
cdr3_aa: CASSQERTSFYEQYF

j_call: TRBJ2-2
clone_size: -
d_call: -
v_call: TRBV6-5
cdr3_nt: TGTGCCACCAAAGATCAGGCCCGATCCGGGGAGCTGTTTTTT
cdr3_aa: CATKDQARSGELFF

j_call: TRBJ1-1
clone_size: -
d_call: TRBD1
v_call: TRBV5-1
cdr3_nt: TGCGCCAGCAGGCCCACAGGGGCGAACACTGAAGCTTTCTTT
cdr3_aa: CASRPTGANTEAFF

j_call: TRBJ2-5
clone_size: -
d_call: TRBD2
v_call: TRBV3-1/TRBV3-2
cdr3_nt: TGTGCCAGCAGCCAAGATGGGACTAGGGAGACCCAGTACTTC
cdr3_aa: CASSQDGTRETQYF

j_call: TRBJ1-3
clone_size: -
d_call: -
v_call: TRBV28
cdr3_nt: TGTGCCAGCAATCTACAGGGAGCTGGAAACACCATATATTTT
cdr3_aa: CASNLQGAGNTIYF

j_call: TRBJ2-5
clone_size: once
d_call: TRBD2
v_call: TRBV16
cdr3_nt: TGTGCCAGCAGCCAATTTGCGGGACTAGCGAACCCAACCCAGTACTTC
cdr3_aa: CASSQFAGLANPTQYF

j_call: TRBJ2-6
clone_size: -
d_call: TRBD1
v_call: TRBV19
cdr3_nt: TGTGCCAGTAGTACCGGGACAGGGAACTCTGGGGCCAACGTCCTGACTTTC
cdr3_aa: CASSTGTGNSGANVLTF

j_call: TRBJ2-5
clone_size: once
d_call: TRBD2
v_call: TRBV2
cdr3_nt: TGTGCCAGCAGTCTTTGGGGCTCACGCGGGGGGGCCCAGACCCAGTACTTC
cdr3_aa: CASSLWGSRGGAQTQYF

j_call: TRBJ2-5
clone_size: -
d_call: -
v_call: TRBV11-2
cdr3_nt: TGTGCCAGCAGCACAGGGGGGGCGCCCGGGGGAGAGACCCAGTACTTC
cdr3_aa: CASSTGGAPGGETQYF

j_call: TRBJ2-5
clone_size: -
d_call: TRBD2
v_call: TRBV5-1
cdr3_nt: TGCGCCAGCAGCTCTCTGGGACTAGCTCAAGAGACCCAGTACTTC
cdr3_aa: CASSSLGLAQETQYF

j_call: TRBJ1-5
clone_size: -
d_call: -
v_call: TRBV4-3
cdr3_nt: TGCGCCAGCAGCCAAGATCCCCCGACGGGGAATAGCAATCAGCCCCAGCATTTT
cdr3_aa: CASSQDPPTGNSNQPQHF

j_call: TRBJ2-5
clone_size: -
d_call: -
v_call: TRBV4-1
cdr3_nt: TGCGCCAGCAGCCAAGAGCAAACAGGCCAAGAGACCCAGTACTTC
cdr3_aa: CASSQEQTGQETQYF

j_call: TRBJ2-7
clone_size: -
d_call: -
v_call: TRBV5-1
cdr3_nt: TGCGCCAGCAGCTTGTCAGGGGATTCCTACGAGCAGTACTTC
cdr3_aa: CASSLSGDSYEQYF

j_call: TRBJ1-5
clone_size: few
d_call: TRBD1
v_call: TRBV6-2/TRBV6-3
cdr3_nt: TGTGCCAGCAGTTATGAGGGGGCGTTCGGTCAGCCCCAGCATTTT
cdr3_aa: CASSYEGAFGQPQHF

j_call: TRBJ1-1
clone_size: -
d_call: -
v_call: TRBV5-1
cdr3_nt: TGCGCCAGCAGCTTTTTCCAGGGCGCCGGCACTGAAGCTTTCTTT
cdr3_aa: CASSFFQGAGTEAFF

j_call: TRBJ2-5
clone_size: -
d_call: TRBD2
v_call: TRBV4-1
cdr3_nt: TGCGCCAGCAGCCCCCAGGCCAGCGGGGGGGCGGTGACCCAGTACTTC
cdr3_aa: CASSPQASGGAVTQYF

j_call: TRBJ2-7
clone_size: once
d_call: TRBD2
v_call: TRBV4-3
cdr3_nt: TGCGCCAGCAGCCAAGAACTAGCGGGGGGCTACGAGCAGTACTTC
cdr3_aa: CASSQELAGGYEQYF

j_call: TRBJ1-2
clone_size: -
d_call: -
v_call: TRBV4-2
cdr3_nt: TGTGCCAGCAGCCAAGATTGGGGAAGGGGCTATGGCTACACCTTC
cdr3_aa: CASSQDWGRGYGYTF

j_call: TRBJ1-3
clone_size: -
d_call: -
v_call: TRBV9
cdr3_nt: TGTGCCAGCAGCGTACTGGAGTTCTCTGGAAACACCATATATTTT
cdr3_aa: CASSVLEFSGNTIYF

j_call: TRBJ2-1
clone_size: -
d_call: -
v_call: TRBV11-2
cdr3_nt: TGTGCCAGCAGCTTAGATCCGGGACACGATAATGAGCAGTTCTTC
cdr3_aa: CASSLDPGHDNEQFF

j_call: TRBJ1-1
clone_size: once
d_call: -
v_call: TRBV7-9
cdr3_nt: TGTGCCAGCAGCTTAGGGGCCTCAGGGGCTGACACTGAAGCTTTCTTT
cdr3_aa: CASSLGASGADTEAFF

j_call: TRBJ1-1
clone_size: -
d_call: TRBD1
v_call: TRBV6-6
cdr3_nt: TGTGCCAGCAGCCCCGTGTCAGGGGGCGGCGGTGAAGCTTTCTTT
cdr3_aa: CASSPVSGGGGEAFF

j_call: TRBJ2-2
clone_size: -
d_call: -
v_call: TRBV6-5
cdr3_nt: TGTGCCAGCAGCCTAGGACTATTAAACACCGGGGAGCTGTTTTTT
cdr3_aa: CASSLGLLNTGELFF

j_call: TRBJ2-1
clone_size: -
d_call: -
v_call: TRBV9
cdr3_nt: TGTGCCAGCAGCGTAGACGGTCCCCCCGTTGAGCAGTTCTTC
cdr3_aa: CASSVDGPPVEQFF

j_call: TRBJ2-3
clone_size: few
d_call: -
v_call: TRBV20-1
cdr3_nt: TGCAGTGCTAGTTTGCGCTGGGGGGAATCTAGCACAGATACGCAGTATTTT
cdr3_aa: CSASLRWGESSTDTQYF

j_call: TRBJ1-4
clone_size: once
d_call: TRBD1
v_call: TRBV25-1
cdr3_nt: TGTGCCAGCAGTGACGACAGGGCCGGAGGAGAAAAACTGTTTTTT
cdr3_aa: CASSDDRAGGEKLFF

j_call: TRBJ2-1
clone_size: few
d_call: -
v_call: TRBV28
cdr3_nt: TGTGCCAGCAGTCGAGTCTCAGGGGATCGGTTCGGGGAGCAGTTCTTC
cdr3_aa: CASSRVSGDRFGEQFF

j_call: TRBJ2-2
clone_size: -
d_call: -
v_call: TRBV5-4
cdr3_nt: TGTGCCAGTCACAGGGAGAACACCGGGGAGCTGTTTTTT
cdr3_aa: CASHRENTGELFF